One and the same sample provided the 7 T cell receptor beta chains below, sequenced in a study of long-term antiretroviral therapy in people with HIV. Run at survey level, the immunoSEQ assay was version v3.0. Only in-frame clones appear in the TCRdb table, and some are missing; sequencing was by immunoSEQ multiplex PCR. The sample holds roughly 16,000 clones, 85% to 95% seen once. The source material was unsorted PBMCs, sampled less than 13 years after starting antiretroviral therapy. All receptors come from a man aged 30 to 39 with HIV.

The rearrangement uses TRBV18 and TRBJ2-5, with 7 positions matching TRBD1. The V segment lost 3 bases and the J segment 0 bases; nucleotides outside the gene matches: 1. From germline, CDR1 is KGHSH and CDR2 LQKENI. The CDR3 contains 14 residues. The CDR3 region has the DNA TGTGCCAGCTCACCGGGACAGTACCAAGAGACCCAGTACTTC. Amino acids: CASSPGQYQETQYF.

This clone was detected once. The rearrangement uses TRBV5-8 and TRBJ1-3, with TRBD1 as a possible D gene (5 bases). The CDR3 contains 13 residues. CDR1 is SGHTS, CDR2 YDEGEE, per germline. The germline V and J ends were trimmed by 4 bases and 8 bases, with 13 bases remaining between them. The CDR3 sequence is CASSQGEGYTIYF. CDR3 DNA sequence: TGTGCCAGCAGCCAGGGTGAGGGATACACCATATATTTT.

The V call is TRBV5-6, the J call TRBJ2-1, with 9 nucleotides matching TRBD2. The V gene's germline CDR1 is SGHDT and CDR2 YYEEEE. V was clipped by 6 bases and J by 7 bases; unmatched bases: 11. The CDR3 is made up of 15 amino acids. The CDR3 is CASNPVRGGLNEQFF. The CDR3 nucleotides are TGTGCCAGCAACCCAGTGCGGGGGGGTTTGAATGAGCAGTTCTTC.

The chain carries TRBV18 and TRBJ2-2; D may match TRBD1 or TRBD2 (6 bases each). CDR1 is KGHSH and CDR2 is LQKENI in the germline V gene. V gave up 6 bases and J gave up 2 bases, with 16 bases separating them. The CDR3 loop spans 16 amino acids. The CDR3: CASSLSRGPNTGELFF. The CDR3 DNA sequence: TGTGCCAGCTCGCTCTCACGGGGGCCCAACACCGGGGAGCTGTTTTTT.

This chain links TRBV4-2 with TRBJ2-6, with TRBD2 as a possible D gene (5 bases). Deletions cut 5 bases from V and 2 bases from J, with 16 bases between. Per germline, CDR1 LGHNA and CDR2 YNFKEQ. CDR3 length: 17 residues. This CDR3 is CASSEAGVKAGANVLTF. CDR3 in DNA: TGTGCCAGCAGCGAAGCCGGGGTTAAGGCTGGGGCCAACGTCCTGACTTTC.

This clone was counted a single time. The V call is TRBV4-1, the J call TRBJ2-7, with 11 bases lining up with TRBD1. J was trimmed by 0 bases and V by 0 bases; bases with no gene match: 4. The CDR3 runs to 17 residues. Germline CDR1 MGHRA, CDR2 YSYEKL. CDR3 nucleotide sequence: TGCGCCAGCAGCCAAGAGGACGGGACAGGGGGCTCCTACGAGCAGTACTTC. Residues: CASSQEDGTGGSYEQYF.

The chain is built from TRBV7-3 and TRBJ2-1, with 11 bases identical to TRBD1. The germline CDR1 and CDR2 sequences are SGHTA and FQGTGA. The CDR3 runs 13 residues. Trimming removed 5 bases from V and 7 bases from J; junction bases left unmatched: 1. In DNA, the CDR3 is TGTGCCAGCAGCGGGACAGGGGGAAATGAGCAGTTCTTC. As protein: CASSGTGGNEQFF.